The rows below give T cell receptor beta chains drawn from one sample of a study of TIL therapy for anti-PD-1-resistant metastatic lung cancer. Using immunoSEQ multiplex PCR, the repertoire was profiled, and TCRdb retains in-frame clones only, with some absent. The table includes tens of thousands of clones, 65% to 90% detected once. The specimen was blood, collected at baseline. These receptors were taken from a person aged 25 to 80 with non-small cell lung cancer. Both conserved end residues are trimmed from each CDR3. Fields, in order: V gene, J gene, D gene, CDR3 protein. The D gene is left open where the match is weak.

>TRBV18|TRBJ1-4|NA
ASSPGSQATNEKLF
>TRBV27|TRBJ1-2|NA
ASSPGKNDGYT
>TRBV6-5|TRBJ1-1|TRBD1
ASSYTPDRGLEAF
>TRBV3-1/TRBV3-2|TRBJ2-1|TRBD2
ASSQSAGDKGDEQF
>TRBV4-3|TRBJ2-7|TRBD2
ASSQFLAGGAYEQY
>TRBV12-3/TRBV12-4|TRBJ2-3|NA
ASSQQVSDTQY
>TRBV7-8|TRBJ2-3|TRBD2
ASSLEFVRTSGRAGDTDTQY
>TRBV29-1|TRBJ2-5|NA
SVRGSGETQY
>TRBV10-1|TRBJ2-4|NA
ASSENMVNIQY
>TRBV9|TRBJ2-7|NA
ASSEGDRWGGEQY
>TRBV5-6|TRBJ1-1|TRBD1
ASSFSWQGASEAF
>TRBV4-3|TRBJ2-1|TRBD1
ASSRPGQGNNEQF
>TRBV7-2|TRBJ2-1|NA
ASSLTGSRNEQF
>TRBV28|TRBJ2-7|NA
ASSTTGPSSYEQY
>TRBV9|TRBJ2-4|NA
ASSPGALAKNIQY
>TRBV7-9|TRBJ2-5|NA
ASSLLGQPQETQY
>TRBV27|TRBJ2-1|TRBD2
ASRAQVGTSSSGEQF
>TRBV30|TRBJ2-3|TRBD2
AWAQGPLAGGRPTDTQY
>TRBV5-1|TRBJ2-7|TRBD1
ASSQPGQSFREQY
>TRBV27|TRBJ1-6|NA
ASNYADARGSPLH
>TRBV6-1|TRBJ1-6|NA
ASSEIWSGLNSPLH
>TRBV6-2/TRBV6-3|TRBJ1-6|TRBD1
ASSYRDRGNSPLH
>TRBV7-9|TRBJ2-5|NA
ASSAPPQETQY
>TRBV7-2|TRBJ2-1|NA
ASSLQSNGNEQF
>TRBV5-3|TRBJ1-2|TRBD1
ARSETQGGRYGYT